This T cell receptor (beta chain) is drawn from a study of tumor-infiltrating lymphocytes in primary liver carcinoma (dated by TCRdb to 2017 to 2019). Broadly, across the study: Between November 2015 and March 2016, a handful of patients in China with histopathologically diagnosed primary liver carcinoma had surgical resection. Of the five patients (three men and two women, aged 30 to 69 years), four had hepatocellular carcinoma and one had combined HCC and intrahepatic cholangiocarcinoma. Tumors of the five patients were stage T1-T3 N0M0 with maximum diameters of roughly 4.2 to 11 cm. Each sample produced about 3.65 to 7.13 million productive TCRbeta reads, and read depth showed no significant difference between tissue types. The study combined TCRbeta repertoire sequencing, expression microarrays and whole-exome sequencing across five regions of each liver tumor, with adjacent normal tissue and blood. A total of 35 or so specimens from 5 patients went through TCRbeta repertoire sequencing, namely 25 tumor regions, 5 adjacent noncancerous liver tissues and 5 peripheral blood samples. Repertoires from technical replicates were highly reproducible, with mean shared-clone rates about 0.9 and correlation coefficients above 0.98. On the study overall, not on this receptor specifically: With just a few patients in the study, the authors point out that the findings should be validated in a larger study. Because only the TCR beta chain was sequenced and unpaired alpha chains were not captured, true repertoire diversity is likely underestimated. Because the samples were bulk and unsorted, CD4+ and CD8+ T cell repertoires could not be compared. The top 250 clones accounted for a significantly greater share of the repertoire in tumors than in blood (p = 0.039). Repertoire overlap was found to be higher between tumor regions (mean around 35%) than between tumor-adjacent (around 17%) or tumor-blood (about 14%) pairs, consistent with antigen-driven expansion.

In the case of this clonotype: Its antigen target is currently unknown. Base qualities are not provided; no much larger clone lies one nucleotide away.

Starting from about 550 ng total RNA, TCRbeta-specific cDNA was produced by reverse transcription with a constant-region primer and ProtoScript II reverse transcriptase. The TCRbeta libraries were prepared through three rounds of nested multiplex PCR following a slightly modified ARM-PCR procedure. The first two PCR rounds used multiplex TRBV1-TRBV30 forward primers with a Cbeta reverse primer, each for 10 cycles. Sample barcodes and Illumina adapters were added in a final 25-cycle PCR using Deep VentR polymerase. Amplicons of 200-500 bp were gel-purified with a QIAquick gel extraction kit before sequencing. TCRbeta amplicons were sequenced on an Illumina HiSeq 2500 with 250-bp paired-end reads. Concerning the study's data processing: Trimmomatic v0.33 was used to quality-trim the reads, and FLASH v1.2.11 was used to merge paired reads so that full CDR3 sequences could be recovered. V, D and J germline segments were assigned to the rearranged TCRbeta sequences using MiGEC v1.2.1b. Clonotype statistics and Shannon-Wiener diversity indices were calculated with VDJtools v1.0.0. Except for diversity analysis, only each sample's 250 most abundant clonotypes were used in subsequent analyses to reduce sampling bias. TCRdb itself trimmed the public reads at Q25 with fastp, ran MiXCR and retained productive beta chains. Identical CDR3 proteins give one entry, which carries the most common genes and DNA. The V and J calls were determined by TCRdb, not by the authors. In this sample the table shows approximately 330,000 distinct CDR3 sequences, roughly 61% of which occur a single time. The ten biggest clones cover about 6% of the sample.

CDR1 and CDR2 were assigned from the germline V gene as SQVTM and ANQGSEA. From the cysteine up to the phenylalanine, the CDR3 has a length of 12 residues. Only CDR3 DNA remains: 36 bases, in frame from the first base. V is reduced by 4 bases and J by 4 bases, leaving a spacing of 10 bases between them. Blood RNA was extracted from unsorted whole blood with TRIzol reagent; germline DNA came from the DNeasy Blood & Tissue kit. Patients had chronic HBV infection and were treatment-naive at sampling. Before surgery, approximately 4 milliliters of peripheral blood were collected into K2EDTA tubes. This chain joins TRBV29-1 to TRBJ2-5, with TRBD1 perhaps the D gene, on 5 matching bases. This clonotype originated in a man aged 35 to 55 with primary liver carcinoma and hepatitis B virus infection. Source material: peripheral blood. In nucleotides, the sequence is TGCAGCGTTGTGGCAGGGCGAGAGACCCAGTACTTC. Translated, it gives CSVVAGRETQYF. The CDR3 plus the reference TRBV29-1 and TRBJ2-5 genes for the other parts give the full variable domain: SAVISQKPSRDICQRGTSLTIQCQVDSQVTMMFWYRQQPGQSLTLIATANQGSEATYESGFVIDKFPISRPNLTFSTLTVSNMSPEDSSIYLCSVVAGRETQYFGPGTRLLVL.